The present T cell receptor beta chain was sequenced within a study of cytomegalovirus exposure and HLA in healthy donors. Whole-study results and caveats: Later analysis placed DRB1 highest and HLA-C lowest in TCR association rates, which differed by HLA locus. TCR beta V- and J-gene trimming was later associated with a missense DCLRE1C variant. The authors reported that TCR beta sequences could predict HLA-A and HLA-B alleles. These predictions were accurate for most subjects in the first cohort.

Primers for the PCR totalled 60 Vbeta and 13 Jbeta. Generated by immunoSEQ multiplex PCR, the TCRdb table keeps only in-frame clones and is missing some. The sample lists tens of thousands of clones, 65% occurring once. This clone came up a few times. The antigen is not known. This CDR3 is built from 15 residues. V was clipped by 3 bases and J by 0 bases, with 12 bases between them. The V gene's germline CDR1 is KGHSH and CDR2 LQKENI. The V call is TRBV18, the J call TRBJ2-7; tentative D call: TRBD1 (5 bases). Sequencing was carried out using PBMCs. The TCR sequence derives from a woman aged 45-65 years in good health and CMV-seropositive. CDR3: CASSPLDTSSYEQYF. The CDR3 DNA is TGTGCCAGCTCACCCTTGGACACAAGCTCCTACGAGCAGTACTTC.